The sequence of this T cell receptor (beta chain) was determined in a study of beta chain features in type 1 diabetes. Expressed TCRB transcripts got sequenced, as all isolated RNA was reverse transcribed. Some clones are missing from TCRdb's copy, which holds only in-frame ones; the method was immunoSEQ multiplex PCR. Among 130,000 to 150,000 clones listed, approximately 9.2% were seen once. The ends were cut back, 4 bases at V and 2 bases at J, with 4 bases in the middle. The CDR3 spans 12 residues. Germline V lookup: CDR1 SEHNR, CDR2 FQNEAQ (reference sequence). Whole-study findings and limits: VDJ junctions from patients with type 1 diabetes contained fewer insertions and more deletions. The study found moderately but significantly shorter TCRB CDR3s in all four CD4+ subsets of Type 1 diabetes patients. TCRB repertoires of naive, central memory and Treg cells appeared more similar among patients than among healthy donors. For patients and controls alike, PCR might favor shorter templates to the same degree.

This clone was seen a handful of times. Its antigen is as yet unknown. The TCR sequence derives from a man between 18 and 29 years old in good health. Source material: central memory CD4+ T cells from blood. The chain carries TRBV7-9 and TRBJ2-3; D unclear. The CDR3 here is CASSSSTDTQYF. CDR3 in DNA: TGTGCCAGCAGCTCCTCCACAGATACGCAGTATTTT.